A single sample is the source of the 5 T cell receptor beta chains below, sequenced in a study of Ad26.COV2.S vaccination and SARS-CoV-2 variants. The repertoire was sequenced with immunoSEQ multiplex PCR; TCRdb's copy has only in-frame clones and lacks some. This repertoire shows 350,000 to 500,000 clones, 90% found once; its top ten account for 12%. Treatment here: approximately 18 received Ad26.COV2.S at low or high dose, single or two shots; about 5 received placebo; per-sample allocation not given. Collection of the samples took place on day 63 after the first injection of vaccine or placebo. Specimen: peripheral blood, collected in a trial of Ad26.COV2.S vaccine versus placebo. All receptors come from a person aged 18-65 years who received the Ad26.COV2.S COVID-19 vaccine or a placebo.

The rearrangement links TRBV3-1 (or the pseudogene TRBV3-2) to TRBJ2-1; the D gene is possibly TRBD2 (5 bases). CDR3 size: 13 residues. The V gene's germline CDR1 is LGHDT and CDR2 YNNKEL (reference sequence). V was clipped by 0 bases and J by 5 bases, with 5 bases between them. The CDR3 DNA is TGTGCCAGCAGCCAAGACGGGAACAATGAGCAGTTCTTC. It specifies CASSQDGNNEQFF.

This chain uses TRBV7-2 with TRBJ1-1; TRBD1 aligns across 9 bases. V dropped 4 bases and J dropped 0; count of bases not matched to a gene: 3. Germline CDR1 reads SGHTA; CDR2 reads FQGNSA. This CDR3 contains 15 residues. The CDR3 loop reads CASSSQGAMNTEAFF. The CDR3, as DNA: TGTGCCAGCAGCTCACAGGGGGCAATGAACACTGAAGCTTTCTTT.

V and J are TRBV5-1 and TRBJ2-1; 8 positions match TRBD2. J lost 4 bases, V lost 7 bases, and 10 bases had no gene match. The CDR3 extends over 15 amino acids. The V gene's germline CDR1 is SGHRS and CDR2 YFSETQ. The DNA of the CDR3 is TGCGCCAGCGAAAGCGGCGGGAGGATATACAATGAGCAGTTCTTC. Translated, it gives CASESGGRIYNEQFF.

The CDR3 loop is CASSFTSGGYEQYF. CDR3 nucleotide sequence: TGTGCCAGCAGCTTTACTAGCGGGGGCTACGAGCAGTACTTC. V usage is TRBV11-2 and J usage is TRBJ2-7; the match to TRBD2 covers 11 bases. Per the germline V gene, CDR1 is SGHAT and CDR2 is FQNNGV. With V trimmed by 3 bases and J by 3 bases, 1 base remained unmatched. The CDR3 has 14 residues.

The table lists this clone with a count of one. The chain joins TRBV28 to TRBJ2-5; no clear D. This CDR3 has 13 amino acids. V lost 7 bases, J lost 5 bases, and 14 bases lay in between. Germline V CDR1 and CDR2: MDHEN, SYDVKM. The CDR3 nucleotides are TGTGCCAGCATGCTAGTGTCTACGGAGACCCAGTACTTC. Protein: CASMLVSTETQYF.